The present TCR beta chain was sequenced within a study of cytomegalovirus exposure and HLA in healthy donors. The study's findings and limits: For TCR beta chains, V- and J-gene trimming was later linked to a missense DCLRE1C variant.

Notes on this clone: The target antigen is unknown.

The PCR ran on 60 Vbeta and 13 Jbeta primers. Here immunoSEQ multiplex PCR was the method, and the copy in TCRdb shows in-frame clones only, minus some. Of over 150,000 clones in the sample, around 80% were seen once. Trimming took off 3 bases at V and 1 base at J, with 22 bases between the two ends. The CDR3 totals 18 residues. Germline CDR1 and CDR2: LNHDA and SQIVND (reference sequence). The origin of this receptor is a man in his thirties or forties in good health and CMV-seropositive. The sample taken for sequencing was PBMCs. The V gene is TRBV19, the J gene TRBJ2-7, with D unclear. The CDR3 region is CASSMGEASEPSSYEQYF. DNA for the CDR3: TGTGCCAGTAGTATGGGTGAGGCATCCGAGCCCAGTTCCTACGAGCAGTACTTC.